This TCR beta chain was captured by sequencing in a study of cytomegalovirus exposure and HLA in healthy donors. General study results and limits: The authors later linked a missense DCLRE1C variant to TCR beta V- and J-gene trimming. Donors were assumed by presence/absence analyses to have roughly uniform sequencing depth. In a later analysis, a genetic analysis reported fewer productive-TCR N-insertions in an Asian-associated ancestry cluster than the cohort average.

As for this clone: Its antigen is unidentified.

In the PCR, 60 Vbeta and 13 Jbeta primers were used. The data were produced by immunoSEQ multiplex PCR, yet TCRdb's version contains in-frame clones alone and is incomplete. This table has around 170,000 clones, around 80% appearing once. Germline lookup yields CDR1 MNHEY and CDR2 SMNVEV (reference sequence). V was clipped by 6 bases and J by 5 bases; unmatched bases: 7. The CDR3 has 14 amino acids. The chain links TRBV27 to TRBJ2-1; 7 positions agree with TRBD1. The sequence was collected from a girl aged 10 to 17 in good health and CMV-seropositive. The material sequenced was PBMCs. The CDR3 here is CASSRLRGHNEQFF. CDR3 bases: TGTGCCAGCAGCCGACTTAGGGGGCACAATGAGCAGTTCTTC.